The sequence of this TCR beta chain was determined in a study of T cells in Graves' hyperthyroidism and ophthalmopathy. It was RNA transcripts that yielded the amplified TCR beta CDR3 regions. An initial round of RT-PCR targeting the TCR CDR3 relied on the HTBI primer set. TCRdb analysed the multiplex PCR reads with MiXCR anew, one entry per CDR3 protein. The sample holds 450,000 to 700,000 distinct CDR3 sequences, 46% seen once. Findings of the study overall: Most clonotypes that expanded in the thyroid above 0.001 also showed up in blood.

This clonotype was seen at least ten times. Its antigen is not identified. It was uncontrolled infection, other autoimmune disease, pregnancy or lactation that excluded patients. The TCR sequence derives from an adult woman with Graves' disease, either hyperthyroidism or ophthalmopathy (not recorded which). Input material: peripheral blood or thyroid tissue (not recorded which).

CDR3 residues: CSARSSSIDITDTEAFF. The CDR3 DNA sequence: TGCAGTGCTAGATCCTCGTCGATAGACATAACTGATACTGAAGCTTTCTTT. The chain couples TRBV20-1 to TRBJ1-1; D not certain. Trimming removed 2 bases at V and 5 bases at J, with 24 bases between. CDR3 length: 17 amino acids. Per the germline V gene, CDR1 is DFQATT and CDR2 is SNEGSKA (reference sequence).